This TCR beta chain was captured in a study of human T cells and chemical hapten exposure. Study-level results: Alopecia in the donors means their immune response may deviate from healthy people's.

TCRdb redid the calling of the RACE reads with MiXCR, one entry per CDR3 protein. The table records roughly 45,000 distinct CDR3 sequences, about 9% of them present only once. In this sample, this clonotype turned up many times. What it binds is not known. Germline V gives CDR1 MNHEY, CDR2 SVGEGT. Trimming took 0 bases from V and 3 from J, leaving 9 bases between them. The CDR3 runs 15 residues. Described time point: patch test 1, 2 weeks after DPC sensitization. The treatment here: therapeutic diphenylcyclopropenone sensitization with weekly scalp DPC. The receptor was isolated from a woman aged 45-59 years with alopecia areata. Some clones in this sample may be carry-over from other donors' samples. The V gene is TRBV6-2 or TRBV6-3, the J gene TRBJ2-1, with D unresolved. The sample consisted of whole blood, taken in connection with sensitization to the hapten diphenylcyclopropenone (DPC). The chain's CDR3 is CASSYSTAVYNEQFF. The CDR3 DNA reads as TGTGCCAGCAGTTACTCGACGGCAGTCTACAATGAGCAGTTCTTC.